This is a list of T cell receptor beta chains from one sample in a study of cytomegalovirus exposure and HLA in healthy donors. TCRdb's copy holds only in-frame clones and misses some; the assay was immunoSEQ multiplex PCR. This table has 100,000 to 150,000 clones, about two thirds appearing once. Sequencing was done on a sample of PBMCs. The origin of the receptors is a man in his forties or fifties in good health and CMV-seropositive. The CDR3 runs from the conserved cysteine through the conserved F or W. Fields, in order: J gene, V gene, clone size, D gene, CDR3 protein, CDR3 DNA. The D gene is left open where the match is weak. Not every row has a clone size; where given, it reads once, few, many or a size class.

TRBJ1-3 | TRBV2 | . | . | CASRTRDILYTIYF | TGTGCCAGCAGAACCCGGGACATCCTCTACACCATATATTTT
TRBJ2-1 | TRBV11-3 | . | TRBD2 | CASSRGLAGVRNEQFF | TGTGCCAGCAGCCGTGGACTAGCGGGAGTCCGGAATGAGCAGTTCTTC
TRBJ1-6 | TRBV6-1 | few | . | CASSELAGVGSPLHF | TGTGCCAGCAGTGAACTGGCAGGGGTGGGGTCACCCCTCCACTTT
TRBJ2-2 | TRBV18 | few | . | CASSPSRVTWTGELFF | TGTGCCAGCTCACCATCGAGGGTCACTTGGACCGGGGAGCTGTTTTTT
TRBJ2-7 | TRBV28 | . | TRBD2 | CASSLGGSRHEQYF | TGTGCCAGCAGTTTAGGCGGGAGTAGGCACGAGCAGTACTTC
TRBJ1-2 | TRBV18 | . | TRBD1 | CASSPTLTGDMGGYTF | TGTGCCAGCTCACCTACGCTAACAGGGGATATGGGTGGCTACACCTTC
TRBJ2-3 | TRBV5-1 | . | . | CASSSGGAFTDTQYF | TGCGCCAGCAGCTCCGGCGGGGCGTTCACAGATACGCAGTATTTT
TRBJ2-5 | TRBV5-6 | . | TRBD1 | CASSFGTAQETQYF | TGTGCCAGCAGCTTCGGGACAGCCCAAGAGACCCAGTACTTC
TRBJ2-1 | TRBV21-1 | . | . | CASSKAPEGQSPWEQFF | TGTGCCAGCAGCAAAGCGCCCGAGGGACAGTCGCCTTGGGAGCAGTTCTTC
TRBJ1-5 | TRBV27 | . | TRBD1 | CASSPRQGRQPQHF | TGTGCCAGCAGTCCCCGACAGGGTAGACAGCCCCAGCATTTT
TRBJ2-7 | TRBV4-1 | . | . | CASSQGQDYEQYF | TGCGCCAGCAGCCAGGGGCAGGACTACGAGCAGTACTTC
TRBJ2-7 | TRBV29-1 | . | TRBD2 | CSVGGGYEQYF | TGCAGCGTTGGGGGGGGTTACGAGCAGTACTTC
TRBJ2-1 | TRBV5-1 | once | TRBD2 | CASSSTRTSSYNEQFF | TGCGCCAGCAGCTCTACCCGGACTAGCTCCTACAATGAGCAGTTCTTC
TRBJ1-1 | TRBV7-2 | . | . | CASSSLQGVEAFF | TGTGCCAGCAGCTCATTACAAGGGGTGGAAGCTTTCTTT
TRBJ1-4 | TRBV2 | . | . | CASSGRTTMSGKLFF | TGTGCCAGCAGTGGGCGGACTACGATGAGTGGAAAACTGTTTTTT
TRBJ2-7 | TRBV28 | . | . | CASSPPGKAYEQYF | TGTGCCAGCAGTCCCCCGGGGAAAGCCTACGAGCAGTACTTC
TRBJ2-2 | TRBV28 | . | . | CASSPGTLSTGELFF | TGTGCCAGCAGTCCCGGGACACTATCCACCGGGGAGCTGTTTTTT
TRBJ2-1 | TRBV15 | . | TRBD2 | CATSRAGRGLNEQFF | TGTGCCACCAGCAGAGCCGGGAGGGGGTTGAATGAGCAGTTCTTC
TRBJ1-1 | TRBV27 | . | TRBD1 | CASSSWTGPGTEAFF | TGTGCCAGCAGTTCGTGGACAGGGCCGGGTACTGAAGCTTTCTTT
TRBJ1-1 | TRBV25-1 | . | TRBD1 | CASSDPGTGLVGTEAFF | TGTGCCAGCAGTGACCCCGGGACAGGGTTGGTCGGCACTGAAGCTTTCTTT
TRBJ1-2 | TRBV11-1 | . | TRBD1 | CASSPGQGHGYTF | TGTGCCAGCAGCCCAGGACAGGGACATGGCTACACCTTC
TRBJ1-2 | TRBV18 | . | . | CASSPVLDYGYTF | TGTGCCAGCTCACCAGTGTTAGACTATGGCTACACCTTC
TRBJ2-6 | TRBV7-9 | . | . | CSSSQRRDTDSGANVLTF | TGTTCCAGCAGCCAGAGAAGGGACACTGACTCTGGGGCCAACGTCCTGACTTTC
TRBJ2-7 | TRBV7-9 | . | TRBD1 | CASSRTTGVGVYEQYF | TGTGCCAGCAGCCGTACGACAGGGGTTGGAGTCTACGAGCAGTACTTC
TRBJ1-5 | TRBV7-9 | . | . | CASSSRTVDSYQPQHF | TGTGCCAGCAGCTCCCGGACAGTTGATTCTTATCAGCCCCAGCATTTT
TRBJ2-1 | TRBV9 | few | TRBD2 | CASSISGWGGNEQFF | TGTGCCAGCAGCATAAGCGGGTGGGGGGGAAATGAGCAGTTCTTC
TRBJ2-1 | TRBV2 | . | TRBD2 | CASIQGLAGDREQFF | TGTGCCAGCATTCAAGGACTAGCGGGAGACCGGGAGCAGTTCTTC
TRBJ1-6 | TRBV2 | . | . | CASSEFSLKSSYNSPLHF | TGTGCCAGCAGTGAGTTTTCTCTGAAGAGCTCCTATAATTCACCCCTCCACTTT
TRBJ2-1 | TRBV7-6 | once | . | CASSFGGRPLNEQFF | TGTGCCAGCAGCTTCGGAGGGCGTCCCCTCAATGAGCAGTTCTTC
TRBJ2-2 | TRBV6-1 | . | . | CASRESGTGELFF | TGTGCCAGCAGGGAATCGGGCACCGGGGAGCTGTTTTTT
TRBJ1-2 | TRBV10-3 | few | TRBD1 | CAISERTGTYGYTF | TGTGCCATCAGTGAGAGGACAGGGACTTATGGCTACACCTTC
TRBJ2-7 | TRBV10-2 | . | TRBD1 | CASSESTGIFEQYF | TGCGCCAGCAGTGAGTCGACAGGGATATTCGAGCAGTACTTC
TRBJ2-6 | TRBV2 | . | . | CASRDSDGANVLTF | TGTGCCAGCAGGGACTCCGATGGGGCCAACGTCCTGACTTTC
TRBJ2-7 | TRBV27 | . | . | CASSLSRPSGEQYF | TGTGCCAGCAGTTTATCCCGGCCCTCGGGGGAGCAGTACTTC
TRBJ2-7 | TRBV28 | . | . | CASSPRGHLTYEQYF | TGTGCCAGCAGTCCCAGGGGCCACCTTACCTACGAGCAGTACTTC
TRBJ1-5 | TRBV19 | few | . | CASSIKRGNQPQHF | TGTGCCAGTAGTATTAAGCGGGGCAATCAGCCCCAGCATTTT
TRBJ1-1 | TRBV27 | . | . | CASSLGLNTEAFF | TGTGCCAGCAGTTTGGGGCTGAACACTGAAGCTTTCTTT